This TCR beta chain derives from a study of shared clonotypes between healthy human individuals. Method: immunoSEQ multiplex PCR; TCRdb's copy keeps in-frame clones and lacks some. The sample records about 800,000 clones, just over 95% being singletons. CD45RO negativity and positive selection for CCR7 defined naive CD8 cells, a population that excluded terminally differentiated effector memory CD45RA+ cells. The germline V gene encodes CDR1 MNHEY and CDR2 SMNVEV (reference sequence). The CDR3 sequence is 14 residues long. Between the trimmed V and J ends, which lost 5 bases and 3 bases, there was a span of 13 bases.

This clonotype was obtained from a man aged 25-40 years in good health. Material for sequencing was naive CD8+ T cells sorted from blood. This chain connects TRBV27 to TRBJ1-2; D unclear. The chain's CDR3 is CASSPTISDYGYTF. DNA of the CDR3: TGTGCCAGCAGTCCGACTATAAGTGACTATGGCTACACCTTC.